This T cell receptor (beta chain) derives from a study of blood T cell repertoires in COVID-19. Study-wide background: In each case, the material was cDNA or gDNA derived from T cells, B-cell-depleted T cells, or PBMCs.

Only in-frame clones appear in the TCRdb table, and some are missing; sequencing was by immunoSEQ multiplex PCR. This table has around 40,000 clones, 75% to 85% appearing once. CDR1 is SQVTM, CDR2 ANQGSEA, per germline. The V gene end was trimmed by 7 bases and the J gene end by 7 bases; junction bases not matched to a gene: 11. CDR3 length: 14 residues. The source of this sequence is a human donor in a cohort sampled during active COVID-19. Specimen: peripheral blood. The gene calls are TRBV29-1 and TRBJ2-1, with 9 positions matching TRBD2. In DNA, the CDR3 is TGCAGCGGAGGGGTGGCTAGCGGGAAAAATGAGCAGTTCTTC. The encoded protein is CSGGVASGKNEQFF.